This TCR beta chain was obtained from a study of patients with pleural tuberculosis. The CDR3 sequence is 15 residues long. Germline CDR1 and CDR2: MGHRA and YSYEKL. Trimming shortened V by 1 base and J by 3 bases, and 13 bases separated the two germline ends. At least ten counts were recorded for this clonotype. Via MiXCR, TCRdb re-called the reads, giving one row per CDR3 protein. The sample yields tens of thousands of distinct CDR3 sequences, about 20% seen once. V and J are TRBV4-1 and TRBJ2-7; D gene ambiguous. The sample taken for sequencing was peripheral blood. This receptor was obtained from a human donor with pleural tuberculosis. Here the CDR3 reads CASSQGSSRYYEQYF. CDR3 nucleotides: TGCGCCAGCAGCCAAGGCAGCTCCCGTTACTACGAGCAGTACTTC.